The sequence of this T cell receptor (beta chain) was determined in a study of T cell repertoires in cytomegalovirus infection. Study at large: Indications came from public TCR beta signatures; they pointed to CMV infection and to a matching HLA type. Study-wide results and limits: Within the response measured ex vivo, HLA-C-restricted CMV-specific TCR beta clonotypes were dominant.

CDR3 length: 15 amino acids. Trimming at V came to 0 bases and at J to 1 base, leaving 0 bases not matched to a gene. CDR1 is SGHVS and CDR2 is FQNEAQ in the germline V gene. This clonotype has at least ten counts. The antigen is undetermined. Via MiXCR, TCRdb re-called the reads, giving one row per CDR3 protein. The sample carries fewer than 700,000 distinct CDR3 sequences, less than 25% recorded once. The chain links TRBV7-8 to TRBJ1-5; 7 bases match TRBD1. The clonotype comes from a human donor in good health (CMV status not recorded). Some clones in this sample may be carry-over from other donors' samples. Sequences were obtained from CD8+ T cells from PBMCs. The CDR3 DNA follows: TGTGCCAGCAGCTTAGCGACAGGGAGCAATCAGCCCCAGCATTTT. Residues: CASSLATGSNQPQHF.